The present TCR beta chain was sequenced within a study of regulatory T cells in long-lasting Graves disease. The study, taken as a whole, reports: Limited sample numbers may have lowered accuracy. Persistent Graves' cases showed lower TCR diversity than newly diagnosed cases.

A word on this clonotype: No antigen is known for it.

Construction of TCR beta libraries relied on iRepertoire HTBI primers and on Arm-PCR targeting CDR3 regions. TCRdb ran MiXCR on the multiplex PCR reads and lists one entry per CDR3 protein. The sample contains 550,000 to 700,000 distinct CDR3 sequences, about 16% of which appear only once. Looked up from germline, CDR1 is MRHNA and CDR2 is SNTAGT. The CDR3 contains 14 residues. The V gene end was trimmed by 5 bases and the J gene end by 7 bases; junction bases not matched to a gene: 5. The time point here: newly diagnosed GD, antithyroid drugs for less than 3 months. PBMC RNA served as the TCR library source. Graves' disease diagnosis relied on American Thyroid Association guidelines. The authors drew approximately 8.1 milliliters of peripheral blood into EDTA tubes. These data were also filed under a second study, of T cells in Graves' hyperthyroidism and ophthalmopathy.

The sample in question was peripheral blood mononuclear cells (PBMCs), obtained at new diagnosis, from a patient treated with antithyroid drugs. This TCR was recovered from a young man with Graves disease. The chain combines TRBV6-4 with TRBJ2-2, with 9 bases matching TRBD1. As DNA, the CDR3 is TGTGCCAGCAGTACAGGGGGCGCCGGCGGGGAGCTGTTTTTT. Protein product: CASSTGGAGGELFF.